The next 13 T cell receptor beta chains were all read from a single sample in a study of shared clonotypes between healthy human individuals. TCRdb's table, derived via immunoSEQ multiplex PCR, lists solely in-frame clones and lacks some. The data contain about 2.4 million clones, approximately 92% of them singletons. Sample: naive CD4+ T cells sorted from blood. Subset indicated: CD45RA+ positively selected. The receptors were gathered from a man aged 18 to 30 in good health.

The rearrangement links TRBV30 to TRBJ1-3, with D perhaps matching TRBD1 (5 bases). The CDR3 spans 14 residues. Trimming took off 5 bases at V and 3 bases at J, with 14 bases between the two ends. Germline CDR1 GTSNPN, CDR2 SVGIG (reference sequence). CDR3 sequence: CAWDFSGIGNTIYF. CDR3 sequence (DNA): TGTGCCTGGGACTTCTCAGGGATTGGAAACACCATATATTTT.

Comments on this clone: Other DNA sequences in this sample translate to the same CDR3. The chain joins TRBV6-5 to TRBJ1-1; D unclear. Germline values: CDR1 MNHEY, CDR2 SVGAGI. The V end was cut by 8 bases, the J end by 4 bases, with 8 bases between. The CDR3 has 11 residues. CDR3 in amino acids: CASRTGTEAFF. CDR3 nucleotides: TGTGCCAGCCGAACCGGCACTGAAGCTTTCTTT.

The chain uses TRBV7-8 and TRBJ1-4; D not certain. CDR1 and CDR2 (germline): SGHVS, FQNEAQ. The CDR3 covers 14 residues. Trimming removed 5 bases at V and 6 bases at J, with 13 bases between. The CDR3 protein is CASSPRSGDEKLFF. CDR3 coding DNA: TGTGCCAGCAGCCCCAGGTCCGGGGATGAAAAACTGTTTTTT.

The chain links TRBV12-5 to TRBJ1-2; possibly TRBD1 for D (6 bases). V gave up 0 bases and J gave up 3 bases, with 14 bases separating them. Germline CDR1 is LGHNT and CDR2 is FRNRAP. The CDR3 totals 16 residues. The CDR3 region has the DNA TGTGCTAGTGGTTTGGTACTTGGTAGGGGGGACTATGGCTACACCTTC. This sequence encodes CASGLVLGRGDYGYTF. The whole variable domain, remainder taken from reference TRBV12-5 and TRBJ1-2, is DARVTQTPRHKVTEMGQEVTMRCQPILGHNTVFWYRQTMMQGLELLAYFRNRAPLDDSGMPKDRFSAEMPDATLATLKIQPSEPRDSAVYFCASGLVLGRGDYGYTFGSGTRLTVV.

The rearrangement links TRBV5-1 to TRBJ1-5; D remains unclear. Germline V gives CDR1 SGHRS, CDR2 YFSETQ. Trimming took off 0 bases at V and 4 bases at J, with 8 bases between the two ends. CDR3 length: 14 residues. The DNA for the CDR3 is TGCGCCAGCAGCTTGGTCTGGGTAAATCAGCCCCAGCATTTT. It specifies CASSLVWVNQPQHF.

The chain combines TRBV19 with TRBJ2-7; D is possibly TRBD1 (5 bases). Trimming removed 6 bases at V and 4 bases at J, with 16 bases between. There are 14 residues in the CDR3. CDR1 and CDR2 from the germline V gene are LNHDA and SQIVND (reference sequence). This CDR3 reads CASRGTGREYEQYF. The DNA for the CDR3 is TGTGCCAGTAGAGGCACGGGCAGGGAATACGAGCAGTACTTC.

V usage is TRBV9 and J usage is TRBJ2-7, with 8 bases matching TRBD2. Germline V gene data show CDR1 as SGDLS and CDR2 as YYNGEE. Unmatched junction bases numbered 11, after V lost 3 bases and J lost 0 bases. This CDR3 comprises 17 residues. The CDR3 DNA reads TGTGCCAGCAGCGCCGGGCCCCGGGGGGGACCCTCCTACGAGCAGTACTTC. It is translated as CASSAGPRGGPSYEQYF.

J is TRBJ2-5 and V is TRBV6-5; possible D gene TRBD2, 5 bases. V was pared by 7 bases and J by 1 base, with 13 bases between. The germline V gene has CDR1 MNHEY and CDR2 SVGAGI. The CDR3 contains 14 residues. The CDR3, as DNA: TGTGCCAGCACCAACGGGGTGACCCAAGAGACCCAGTACTTC. It specifies CASTNGVTQETQYF.

The chain uses TRBV7-2 and TRBJ1-1; TRBD1 matches at 7 bases. This CDR3 spans 14 amino acids. Germline V gene data show CDR1 as SGHTA and CDR2 as FQGNSA. J gave up 5 bases and V 4 bases, and 7 bases lay outside the gene matches. The CDR3 DNA reads as TGTGCCAGCAGCTCTCAGGGGGGGGAAACTGAAGCTTTCTTT. Translated, it gives CASSSQGGETEAFF.

This chain links TRBV21-1 with TRBJ2-3; the table's D call of TRBD2 was not tested on the DNA. TRBV21-1 is shown as a pseudogene. There are 20 residues in the CDR3. The DNA for the CDR3 is TGTGCCAGCAGCAAAGAATTTAGCGGGAGCTCTCCCTCTCGCACAGATACGCAGTATTTT. This translates into CASSKEFSGSSPSRTDTQYF.

The chain employs TRBV18 and TRBJ2-3, with a tentative D call TRBD2 (6 bases). The CDR3 runs to 16 residues. With 4 bases removed from V and 2 bases from J, the gap between germline ends came to 16 bases. The V gene's germline CDR1 is KGHSH and CDR2 LQKENI. In DNA form, the CDR3 reads TGTGCCAGCTCACGAGCCCCCGGGACTTTCACAGATACGCAGTATTTT. The encoded protein is CASSRAPGTFTDTQYF.

The chain carries TRBV18 and TRBJ2-2, with 7 bases fitting TRBD2. This CDR3 contains 18 residues. Germline values: CDR1 KGHSH, CDR2 LQKENI. Unmatched junction bases numbered 7, after V lost 0 bases and J lost 0 bases. The CDR3 DNA follows: TGTGCCAGCTCACCACCCGAGTCGGGAGGATCGAACACCGGGGAGCTGTTTTTT. It is translated as CASSPPESGGSNTGELFF.

This chain joins TRBV4-1 and TRBJ1-5, with a weak D call TRBD1 (5 bases). V shed 5 bases and J shed 9 bases, with 20 bases lying between them. The CDR3 length is 15 residues. Germline assignment: CDR1 MGHRA and CDR2 YSYEKL. This CDR3 is CASSSAGRGQGPQHF. CDR3 nucleotide sequence: TGCGCCAGCAGCTCGGCGGGGCGGGGCCAGGGGCCCCAGCATTTT.